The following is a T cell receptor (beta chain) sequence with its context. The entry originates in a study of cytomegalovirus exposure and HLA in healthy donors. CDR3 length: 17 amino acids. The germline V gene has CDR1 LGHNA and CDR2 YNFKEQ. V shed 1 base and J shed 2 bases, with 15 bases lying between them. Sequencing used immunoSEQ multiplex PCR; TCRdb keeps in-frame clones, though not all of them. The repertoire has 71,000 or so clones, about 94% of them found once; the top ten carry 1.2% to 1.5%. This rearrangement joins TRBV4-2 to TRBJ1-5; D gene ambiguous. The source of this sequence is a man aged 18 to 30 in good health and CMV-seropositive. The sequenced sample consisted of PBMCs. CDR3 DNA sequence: TGTGCCAGCAGCCAAGCCTTAACCGGGATTGGCAATCAGCCCCAGCATTTT. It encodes CASSQALTGIGNQPQHF.